Following are 23 T cell receptor beta chains from one sample sequenced in a study of cytomegalovirus exposure and HLA in healthy donors. It was with 60 Vbeta and 13 Jbeta primers that the PCR ran. Assay used: immunoSEQ multiplex PCR; TCRdb lists only in-frame clones, some missing. The sample has about 150,000 clones; 73% are singletons. Sequencing input: PBMCs. The receptors here all came from a woman in her late teens or twenties in good health and CMV-seronegative.

The chain combines TRBV19 with TRBJ2-1; 9 bases map to TRBD2. Looked up from germline, CDR1 is LNHDA and CDR2 is SQIVND (reference sequence). CDR3 length equals 15 residues. The junction had 8 bases not matched to a gene; V was cut back by 3 bases and J by 8 bases. The CDR3 bases are TGTGCCAGTAGTATGCTGGGACTAGCTAGCGATGAGCAGTTCTTC. Amino acids: CASSMLGLASDEQFF.

The chain links TRBV2 to TRBJ2-5; D unresolved. The V end lost 7 bases, the J end lost 6 bases, and 15 bases lay between the germline ends. Germline V gene sequence: CDR1 SNHLY, CDR2 FYNNEI. The CDR3 is 13 residues long. The CDR3 is CASTPDKVQTQYF. The DNA for the CDR3 is TGTGCCAGCACGCCCGACAAGGTTCAGACCCAGTACTTC.

V usage is TRBV6-6 and J usage is TRBJ1-1; a weak D match, TRBD1 (6 bases). This CDR3 is 14 amino acids long. CDR1 is MNHNY, CDR2 SVGAGI, per germline (reference sequence). Trimming took 5 bases from V and 5 from J, leaving 15 bases between them. This chain's CDR3 is CASSPLGAGTEAFF. The CDR3 region has the DNA TGTGCCAGCAGTCCACTGGGGGCAGGGACTGAAGCTTTCTTT.

This clone was counted between two and nine times. J is TRBJ2-2 and V is TRBV25-1, with D hard to call. The germline V and J ends were trimmed by 6 bases and 4 bases, with 12 bases remaining between them. This CDR3 comprises 14 residues. The V gene's germline CDR1 is MGHDK and CDR2 SYGVNS. The CDR3 region has the DNA TGTGCCAGCAGGCCACCGCAGGCCACCGGGGAGCTGTTTTTT. Protein product: CASRPPQATGELFF.

This clone was seen a few times. This chain uses TRBV30 with TRBJ2-3, with D unclear. Trimming removed 0 bases from V and 4 bases from J, with 8 bases in between. The CDR3 has 13 amino acids. CDR1 is GTSNPN, CDR2 SVGIG, per germline (reference sequence). The CDR3 DNA sequence: TGTGCCTGGAGTGTTGAGAGCCCAGATACGCAGTATTTT. Its translation is CAWSVESPDTQYF.

The chain carries TRBV7-6 and TRBJ2-5, with D perhaps TRBD2 (5 bases). The CDR3 consists of 13 residues. Germline-derived CDR1 and CDR2 are SGHVS and FNYEAQ. V gave up 5 bases and J gave up 7 bases, with 14 bases separating them. The DNA for the CDR3 is TGTGCCAGCAGCCCGAGGACCGGAGGGACCCAGTACTTC. It specifies CASSPRTGGTQYF.

The rearrangement joins TRBV19 to TRBJ2-1; D unclear. This CDR3 comprises 15 residues. V was shortened by 7 bases and J by 0 bases, with 13 bases between the two germline ends. Germline V lookup: CDR1 LNHDA, CDR2 SQIVND (reference sequence). CDR3 loop: CASKSAGFSYNEQFF. The DNA of the CDR3 is TGTGCCAGTAAATCAGCAGGATTCTCCTACAATGAGCAGTTCTTC.

This chain links TRBV2 with TRBJ2-5, with D perhaps being TRBD1 or TRBD2 (5 bases each). Matching the DNA end better, TRBJ2-7 makes the J call doubtful. This CDR3 region has 17 residues. The germline CDR1 and CDR2 sequences are SNHLY and FYNNEI. The CDR3 reads CASSDLPRTGRDYEQYF. In DNA, the CDR3 is TGTGCCAGCAGTGATCTACCCCGAACGGGACGGGACTACGAGCAGTACTTC.

This clone was observed a handful of times. The chain uses TRBV11-2 and TRBJ2-1; 9 nucleotides agree with TRBD2. The J segment lost 4 bases and the V segment lost 3 bases, leaving 13 bases of the junction unmatched. Looked up from germline, CDR1 is SGHAT and CDR2 is FQNNGV. This CDR3 is 18 amino acids long. The CDR3 DNA reads as TGTGCCAGCAGCTTGATGGCACTAGCGGGCCTCCAATACAATGAGCAGTTCTTC. Translating gives CASSLMALAGLQYNEQFF.

This clone was recorded only once. The chain recombines TRBV4-3 with TRBJ2-3, with 7 bases aligning to TRBD2. The CDR3 totals 17 residues. V lost 0 bases to trimming and J lost 2 bases; unmatched junction nucleotides: 8. Germline CDR1 and CDR2: LGHNA and YSLEER. In DNA form, the CDR3 reads TGCGCCAGCAGCCAAGATAGGCTAGCGGTGTTCACAGATACGCAGTATTTT. Protein: CASSQDRLAVFTDTQYF.

J is TRBJ1-6 and V is TRBV12-1. TRBV12-1 is described as a pseudogene. This CDR3 spans 17 amino acids. The CDR3 is CASSLRRESSYNSPLHF. CDR3 bases: TGTGCCAGCAGCCTTAGGAGGGAGAGCTCCTATAATTCACCCCTCCACTTT.

A remark on this clone: The junction and the germline gene differ at one end; a read error may be behind it. V usage is TRBV7-9 and J usage is TRBJ1-5; 7 bases align to TRBD1. The CDR3 extends over 17 amino acids. In germline, CDR1 is SEHNR, CDR2 FQNEAQ (reference sequence). CDR3 in amino acids: CSSSPGRGGGPNQPQHF. The CDR3 region has the DNA TGTTCCAGCAGCCCCGGACGAGGAGGGGGCCCCAATCAGCCCCAGCATTTT.

The chain links TRBV9 to TRBJ2-1, with 13 bases matching TRBD2. Germline CDR1 and CDR2: SGDLS and YYNGEE. This CDR3 spans 15 amino acids. Trimming removed 4 bases from V and 7 bases from J; junction bases left unmatched: 5. The CDR3 DNA is TGTGCCAGCAGCACGGGACTAGCGGGAAGGAATGAGCAGTTCTTC. This sequence encodes CASSTGLAGRNEQFF.

The table lists this clone with a count of one. The chain joins TRBV25-1 to TRBJ1-2, with D uncertain. Trimming removed 6 bases at V and 2 bases at J, with 13 bases between. Germline V lookup: CDR1 MGHDK, CDR2 SYGVNS. CDR3 length: 14 residues. CDR3 in DNA: TGTGCCAGCAGCCCCCAGAGACTCAACTATGGCTACACCTTC. It specifies CASSPQRLNYGYTF.

The chain joins TRBV27 to TRBJ2-3; TRBD2 aligns across 8 bases. Germline loops: CDR1 MNHEY, CDR2 SMNVEV (reference sequence). After removal of 7 bases from V and 4 bases from J, the junction contained 10 bases not matched to a gene. The CDR3 covers 15 residues. CDR3 coding DNA: TGTGCCAGCACCAAACGGGGGGGCCCTGCAGATACGCAGTATTTT. Protein sequence: CASTKRGGPADTQYF.

The V gene is TRBV10-3, the J gene TRBJ2-7; 15 positions agree with TRBD2. Looked up from germline, CDR1 is ENHRY and CDR2 is SYGVKD. The CDR3 has 17 residues. V gave up 0 bases and J gave up 7 bases; unmatched junction bases: 7. In DNA, the CDR3 is TGTGCCATCAGTGAGTCCCGGACTAGCGGGAGGGCCTGGGAGCAGTACGTC. Protein: CAISESRTSGRAWEQYV.

The J gene is TRBJ2-5, the V gene TRBV5-6, with 7 bases fitting TRBD2. Germline V gene sequence: CDR1 SGHDT, CDR2 YYEEEE. The junction had 0 bases not matched to a gene; V was cut back by 3 bases and J by 4 bases. This CDR3 contains 12 residues. CDR3 nucleotide sequence: TGTGCCAGCAGCTCGGGGGGAGAGACCCAGTACTTC. Translating it yields CASSSGGETQYF.

The J gene is TRBJ2-3, the V gene TRBV11-2; 7 nucleotides align to TRBD2. The CDR3 spans 14 residues. V gave up 5 bases and J gave up 5 bases; unmatched junction bases: 7. Per the germline V gene, CDR1 is SGHAT and CDR2 is FQNNGV. CDR3 coding DNA: TGTGCCAGCAGCCGAAGCGGGGACGTAGATACGCAGTATTTT. Amino acid sequence: CASSRSGDVDTQYF.

This clone was seen a single time. The chain employs TRBV11-2 and TRBJ2-7, with TRBD1 identical over 12 bases. The CDR3 totals 14 residues. With V trimmed by 5 bases and J by 7 bases, 6 bases remained unmatched. CDR1 and CDR2 from the germline V gene are SGHAT and FQNNGV. This CDR3 is CASSARDRGQEQYF. The CDR3 coding sequence is TGTGCCAGCAGCGCCCGGGACAGGGGGCAGGAGCAGTACTTC.

This rearrangement joins TRBV9 to TRBJ2-5; possible D gene TRBD1, 5 bases. Germline lookup yields CDR1 SGDLS and CDR2 YYNGEE. The CDR3 contains 14 residues. V gave up 5 bases and J gave up 5 bases, with 16 bases separating them. For the CDR3, the DNA is TGTGCCAGCAGTCTTCTAGGGGCGGCGGAGACCCAGTACTTC. Encoded protein: CASSLLGAAETQYF.

The chain carries TRBV25-1 and TRBJ1-4; 7 nucleotides line up with TRBD1. CDR1 and CDR2 (germline): MGHDK, SYGVNS. The CDR3 sequence is 16 residues long. The J segment lost 4 bases and the V segment lost 3 bases, leaving 8 bases of the junction unmatched. CDR3 nucleotides: TGTGCCAGCAGTGATAGACCGGGACAGCTTAATGAAAAACTGTTTTTT. It yields the protein CASSDRPGQLNEKLFF.

This clone turned up a few times. The V and J genes are TRBV27 and TRBJ2-1; 7 bases are shared with TRBD1. The length of the CDR3 is 16 residues. Germline V gene data show CDR1 as MNHEY and CDR2 as SMNVEV (reference sequence). V lost 5 bases and J lost 5; bases outside the gene matches: 12. The CDR3 DNA is TGTGCCAGCAGTCTAAGACAGGGACGAGAACACAATGAGCAGTTCTTC. This encodes CASSLRQGREHNEQFF.

This chain uses TRBV2 with TRBJ1-5; no firm D call. Germline V gene sequence: CDR1 SNHLY, CDR2 FYNNEI. Trimming cost V 8 bases and J 1 base, with 21 bases left between them. The CDR3 spans 17 residues. Here the CDR3 DNA reads TGTGCCAGCCGACGCTCCGGGTCAGTTCTGAGCAATCAGCCCCAGCATTTT. This sequence encodes CASRRSGSVLSNQPQHF.